The 8 T cell receptor beta chains below were found in one sample sequenced in a study of T cell changes during pregnancy in multiple sclerosis. Sequencing used immunoSEQ multiplex PCR; TCRdb keeps in-frame clones, though not all of them. The profile shows 56,000 or so clones, less than 90% of them singletons. The material sequenced was CD4+ T cells from peripheral blood mononuclear cells, taken in the third trimester of pregnancy. These receptors originate from a female donor with multiple sclerosis, enrolled in a pregnancy study.

The rearrangement joins TRBV6-6 to TRBJ2-7; TRBD2 might be the D (6 bases). The CDR3 spans 13 residues. Germline assignment: CDR1 MNHNY and CDR2 SVGAGI (reference sequence). Trimming left V 5 bases short and J 7 bases short, with 15 bases between. Here the CDR3 reads CASSDPGREEQYF. The CDR3, as DNA: TGTGCCAGCAGTGACCCCGGGAGAGAGGAGCAGTACTTC.

The rearrangement uses TRBV11-3 and TRBJ1-1; D might be TRBD1 (5 bases). The CDR3 has 16 residues. Per germline, CDR1 SGHNT and CDR2 YENEEA. V was shortened by 1 base and J by 3 bases, with 15 bases between the two germline ends. In DNA, the CDR3 is TGTGCCAGCAGCTTAGTAGTGGGGGGAGTAGACACTGAAGCTTTCTTT. Amino acids: CASSLVVGGVDTEAFF.

The V gene is TRBV2, the J gene TRBJ1-1; D is unclear. The V end lost 4 bases, the J end lost 2 bases, and 11 bases lay between the germline ends. The CDR3 contains 14 residues. Germline CDR1 is SNHLY and CDR2 is FYNNEI. This CDR3 is CASSVLPVNTEAFF. CDR3 DNA sequence: TGTGCCAGCAGTGTCCTCCCAGTAAACACTGAAGCTTTCTTT.

This chain links TRBV19 with TRBJ2-7; 8 bases align to TRBD1. The CDR3 has 15 residues. V shed 4 bases, J shed 0 bases, and the junction held 5 bases outside the gene matches. Germline V gives CDR1 LNHDA, CDR2 SQIVND (reference sequence). CDR3 bases: TGTGCCAGTAGTAACCCGGGACAGGACTCCTACGAGCAGTACTTC. Encoded protein: CASSNPGQDSYEQYF.

This chain joins TRBV10-2 and TRBJ1-6, with 9 bases fitting TRBD1. The junction had 1 base not matched to a gene; V was cut back by 6 bases and J by 4 bases. Germline V CDR1 and CDR2: WSHSY, SAAADI. The length of the CDR3 is 14 residues. For the CDR3, the DNA is TGCGCCAGCAGCGGGACAGGGTATAATTCACCCCTCCACTTT. Its protein is CASSGTGYNSPLHF.

V and J are TRBV5-6 and TRBJ1-1, with D possibly being TRBD1 (6 bases). Trimming left V 1 base short and J 3 bases short, with 10 bases between. The germline CDR1 and CDR2 sequences are SGHDT and YYEEEE. The CDR3 extends over 14 amino acids. DNA for the CDR3: TGTGCCAGCAGCTTGCGGGCAGGGGACACTGAAGCTTTCTTT. Its translation: CASSLRAGDTEAFF.

The chain is built from TRBV27 and TRBJ2-7; 7 bases agree with TRBD1. The CDR3 is 15 residues long. Germline V gives CDR1 MNHEY, CDR2 SMNVEV (reference sequence). The ends lost 5 bases at V and 1 base at J; junction bases unmatched: 8. This CDR3 is CASSLQGPISYEQYF. In nucleotides, the CDR3 is TGTGCCAGCAGTCTACAGGGGCCAATTTCCTACGAGCAGTACTTC.

The chain couples TRBV7-2 to TRBJ1-5; D ambiguous. The CDR3 is 15 amino acids. Germline V gene data show CDR1 as SGHTA and CDR2 as FQGNSA. Trimming removed 1 base from V and 4 bases from J, with 11 bases in between. The CDR3: CASSLVLQSNQPQHF. The DNA of the CDR3 is TGTGCCAGCAGCTTAGTGCTACAGTCAAATCAGCCCCAGCATTTT.